The entry that follows covers one T cell receptor (beta chain) sequence. J lost 8 bases, V lost 5 bases, and 11 bases had no gene match. The length of the CDR3 is 16 residues. Per the germline V gene, CDR1 is SGHVS and CDR2 is FQNEAQ. The entry originates in a study of T-cell reconstitution after alpha-beta-depleted transplantation in children. Unique molecular identifiers were built into the TCRbeta library. From the PCR reads, TCRdb called clonotypes with MiXCR, one entry per CDR3 protein. The table includes some 520,000 distinct CDR3 sequences, approximately 29% detected once. The specimen comprised PBMCs from the stem cell graft donor, sampled from the stem cell graft. The sequence was collected from a human donor who donated a stem cell graft to a child with aplastic anemia. This chain uses TRBV7-8 with TRBJ2-1, with TRBD2 matching over 11 bases. CDR3 in DNA: TGTGCCAGCAGCCTTACTAGCGGGAGCCCCCAGTATGAGCAGTTCTTC. Its protein product is CASSLTSGSPQYEQFF.